This TCR beta chain is drawn from a study of CD4 T cells in relation to SARS-CoV-2 and coronaviruses. Study overall: After roughly ten days of antigen culture, PBMC TCR beta CDR3s were sequenced. Study results and limitations: The assay detects memory recall responses, not culture-primed primary responses.

Naive and memory CD4+ T cells were cultured with CEF, then survey-sequenced. Assay used: immunoSEQ multiplex PCR; TCRdb lists only in-frame clones, some missing. The sample yields about 41,000 clones, approximately 80% seen once. This clone turned up a few times. The antigen is not known. CD4 enrichment then naive enrichment separated naive from memory CD4+ cells. Sequencing was done on a sample of naive CD4+ T cells from PBMCs, cultured in vitro. Subset reported: naive CD4+ T cells isolated by negative enrichment. The clonotype was recovered from an adult with COVID-19.

DNA for the CDR3: TGTGCCAGCAGGCGTAACTCAGGGGGCCTTCAGCCCCAGCATTTT. Its translation: CASRRNSGGLQPQHF. The rearrangement joins TRBV28 to TRBJ1-5, with 8 bases identical to TRBD1. The CDR3 loop spans 15 amino acids. The V and J ends lost 6 bases and 6 bases, in that order; junction bases with no gene match: 10. Germline V gene data show CDR1 as MDHEN and CDR2 as SYDVKM.